The clone carrying this TCR beta chain came up a few times. The sample originates from a study of blood T cell repertoires in COVID-19. Study-level information: Collection of acute and convalescent COVID-19 samples took place in the United States, Italy and Spain. PBMCs, B-cell-depleted T cells, or T cells were the source of the cDNA or gDNA that made up the material.

This CDR3 contains 16 residues. Per germline, CDR1 LNHDA and CDR2 SQIVND (reference sequence). The germline V and J ends were trimmed by 2 bases and 3 bases, with 16 bases remaining between them. Per the original data handling: Reference gene primer amplification in the assay estimated nucleated cell counts. Only in-frame clones appear in the TCRdb table, and some are missing; sequencing was by immunoSEQ multiplex PCR. V and J calls and clone size follow that table, whereas D and trimming were derived from the DNA. The sample lists around 210,000 clones, around 85% occurring once. This TCR derives from a woman in her 70s with acute or convalescent COVID-19. Sample: peripheral blood. This chain uses TRBV19 with TRBJ1-1; tentatively, D is TRBD1 (6 bases). Written as DNA, the CDR3 is TGTGCCAGTAGTATACTGGGGGCTGTGGATGACACTGAAGCTTTCTTT. Its protein product is CASSILGAVDDTEAFF.